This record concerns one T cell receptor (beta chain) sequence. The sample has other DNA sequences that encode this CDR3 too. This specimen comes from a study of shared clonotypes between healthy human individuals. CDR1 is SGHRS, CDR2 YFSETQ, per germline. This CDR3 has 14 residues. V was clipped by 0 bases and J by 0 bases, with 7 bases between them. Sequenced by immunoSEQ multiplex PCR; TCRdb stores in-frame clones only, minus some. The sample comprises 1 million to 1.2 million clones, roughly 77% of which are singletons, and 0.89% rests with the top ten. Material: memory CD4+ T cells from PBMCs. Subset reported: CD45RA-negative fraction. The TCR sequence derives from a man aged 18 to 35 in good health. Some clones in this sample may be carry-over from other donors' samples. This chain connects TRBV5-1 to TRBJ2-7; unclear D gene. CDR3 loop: CASSLARSSYEQYF. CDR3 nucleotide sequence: TGCGCCAGCAGCTTGGCCAGGAGCTCCTACGAGCAGTACTTC.